One sample yielded the 21 T cell receptor beta chains listed below, sequenced in a study of human T cells and chemical hapten exposure. MiXCR, applied by TCRdb to the RACE reads, yields one record per CDR3 protein. The repertoire holds just under 350,000 distinct CDR3 sequences, approximately 6.3% seen once, with about 8% in the top ten. Time point denoted: patch test 1, 2 weeks after DPC sensitization. Treatment of the sample: therapeutic diphenylcyclopropenone sensitization with weekly scalp DPC. Sequencing used whole blood, obtained in connection with sensitization to the hapten diphenylcyclopropenone (DPC). These receptors originate from a woman between 18 and 30 years old with alopecia areata. Some clones in this sample may be carry-over from other donors' samples.

The chain combines TRBV5-1 with TRBJ2-5, with D tentatively TRBD2 (7 bases). The CDR3 extends over 14 amino acids. CDR1 SGHRS and CDR2 YFSETQ come from the germline V gene. The V end lost 4 bases, the J end lost 3 bases, and 13 bases lay between the germline ends. The CDR3 here is CASSMGGAEETQYF. CDR3 in DNA: TGCGCCAGCAGCATGGGGGGGGCCGAAGAGACCCAGTACTTC.

The gene calls are TRBV10-2 and TRBJ1-1; D is ambiguous. The CDR3 has 11 amino acids. The germline V gene has CDR1 WSHSY and CDR2 SAAADI. Trimming cost V 5 bases and J 7 bases, with 8 bases left between them. In DNA form, the CDR3 reads TGCGCCAGCAGTAACCGGGGTGAAGCTTTCTTT. Its translation is CASSNRGEAFF.

There are many counts of this clonotype. The chain employs TRBV14 and TRBJ1-1, with D maybe TRBD1 (5 bases). CDR1 SGHDN and CDR2 FVKESK come from the germline V gene. With 1 base removed from V and 8 bases from J, the gap between germline ends came to 11 bases. The CDR3 loop spans 13 amino acids. CDR3 bases: TGTGCCAGCAGCCAAGTGACTGGGGCCGAAGCTTTCTTT. Its translation is CASSQVTGAEAFF.

This clonotype was recorded a few times. The chain carries TRBV6-1 and TRBJ1-1; 8 bases are a match to TRBD1. Germline CDR1 reads MNHNS; CDR2 reads SASEGT. Germline trimming cut 4 bases from V and 0 bases from J; bases unmatched to any gene: 7. The CDR3 runs 16 residues. In nucleotides, the CDR3 is TGTGCCAGCAGTGTCGGGACAGGCCAAATGAACACTGAAGCTTTCTTT. This encodes CASSVGTGQMNTEAFF.

This clonotype was detected many times. V gene TRBV3-1 combines with J gene TRBJ1-1; D remains ambiguous. The CDR3 has 15 residues. CDR1 and CDR2 (germline): LGHDT, YNNKEL (reference sequence). The V end was cut by 0 bases, the J end by 6 bases, with 14 bases between. CDR3 loop: CASSQDAGPRAEAFF. The DNA for the CDR3 is TGTGCCAGCAGCCAAGATGCAGGACCCCGGGCTGAAGCTTTCTTT. Filled out from reference TRBV3-1 and TRBJ1-1, the complete variable domain reads DTAVSQTPKYLVTQMGNDKSIKCEQNLGHDTMYWYKQDSKKFLKIMFSYNNKELIINETVPNRFSPKSPDKAHLNLHINSLELGDSAVYFCASSQDAGPRAEAFFGQGTRLTVV.

In its sample, this clonotype was seen a few times. The chain joins TRBV5-4 to TRBJ1-6; D not certain. Germline assignment: CDR1 SGHNT and CDR2 YYREEE (reference sequence). Trimming took 4 bases from V and 2 from J, leaving 4 bases between them. The CDR3 has 13 amino acids. CDR3 amino acids: CASSQTYNSPLHF. The CDR3 DNA reads TGTGCCAGCAGCCAGACCTATAATTCACCCCTCCACTTT.

V is TRBV5-4 and J is TRBJ2-2; 9 nucleotides line up with TRBD1. With 3 bases clipped from V and 5 bases from J, the junction kept 5 bases outside the gene matches. CDR1 is SGHNT, CDR2 YYREEE, per germline (reference sequence). The CDR3 sequence is 15 residues long. The CDR3 sequence is CASSWGQGVTGELFF. The CDR3 DNA reads TGTGCCAGCAGCTGGGGACAGGGAGTTACCGGGGAGCTGTTTTTT.

In its sample, this clonotype was seen a few times. J is TRBJ2-4 and V is TRBV29-1; D might be TRBD1 (6 bases). There are 13 residues in the CDR3. Germline V CDR1 and CDR2: SQVTM, ANQGSEA. V was trimmed by 4 bases and J by 2 bases, leaving 9 bases between them. The CDR3 reads CSVVQGSKNIQYF. The CDR3 bases are TGCAGCGTTGTTCAGGGGTCCAAAAACATTCAGTACTTC.

This clonotype occurred many times. The genes are TRBV4-2 and TRBJ2-7; D might be TRBD2 (8 bases). The CDR3 sequence is 17 residues long. The germline V gene encodes CDR1 LGHNA and CDR2 YNFKEQ. V lost 2 bases and J 1 base, leaving 18 bases between the germline ends. The CDR3, as DNA: TGTGCCAGCAGCCAAAGTCCGGGAGGGGGCAGGTCCTACGAGCAGTACTTC. Its protein is CASSQSPGGGRSYEQYF.

This clonotype was recorded many times. The genes are TRBV2 and TRBJ2-3; 9 nucleotides line up with TRBD1. CDR3 length equals 20 residues. The germline V gene has CDR1 SNHLY and CDR2 FYNNEI. V lost 9 bases and J lost 0; bases outside the gene matches: 22. As DNA, the CDR3 is TGTGCCAGTTTCCTCGGGACAGGGCGGGTCGGTTGGATTAGCACAGATACGCAGTATTTT. It specifies CASFLGTGRVGWISTDTQYF.

This clonotype was seen only a few times. This sequence joins TRBV6-6 and TRBJ1-4, with 8 bases fitting TRBD1. Unmatched junction bases numbered 15, after V lost 2 bases and J lost 7 bases. Germline-derived CDR1 and CDR2 are MNHNY and SVGAGI (reference sequence). The CDR3 extends over 18 amino acids. CDR3 in amino acids: CASSYGAGGWPSGEKLFF. The DNA of the CDR3 is TGTGCCAGCAGTTACGGCGCAGGGGGCTGGCCTTCTGGTGAAAAACTGTTTTTT.

This sequence joins TRBV20-1 and TRBJ1-2; D possibly corresponds to TRBD1 (6 bases). From germline, CDR1 is DFQATT and CDR2 SNEGSKA (reference sequence). Between the trimmed V and J ends, which lost 5 bases and 5 bases, there was a span of 12 bases. The CDR3 spans 12 residues. The CDR3 bases are TGCAGTGCTGTCCAGACAGGTTATGGCTACACCTTC. Residues: CSAVQTGYGYTF.

The rearrangement links TRBV28 to TRBJ2-4, with 10 bases lining up with TRBD2. After removal of 7 bases from V and 15 bases from J, the junction contained 21 bases not matched to a gene. The CDR3 is made up of 16 amino acids. Looked up from germline, CDR1 is MDHEN and CDR2 is SYDVKM. CDR3 sequence (DNA): TGTGCCAGCACCCAGGGGGACCTCGAAAGCCCTAGCGGGGGGTACTTC. It codes for CASTQGDLESPSGGYF.

This clonotype was counted many times. The chain couples TRBV6-2 or TRBV6-3 to TRBJ1-3; no reliable D call. The CDR3 is 14 amino acids. With 2 bases removed from V and 4 bases from J, the gap between germline ends came to 9 bases. CDR1 MNHEY and CDR2 SVGEGT come from the germline V gene. The CDR3 loop is CASSYRGFGNTIYF. DNA for the CDR3: TGTGCCAGCAGTTACCGAGGCTTCGGAAACACCATATATTTT.

This clonotype turned up a few times. The J gene is TRBJ2-3, the V gene TRBV4-3; tentative D call: TRBD2 (6 bases). CDR1 LGHNA and CDR2 YSLEER come from the germline V gene. The germline V and J ends were trimmed by 0 bases and 13 bases, with 20 bases remaining between them. The CDR3 totals 15 residues. In DNA, the CDR3 is TGCGCCAGCAGCCAAGACTACGGGACTCCTGAAAGGGAGTATTTT. It encodes CASSQDYGTPEREYF.

This clonotype was detected ten times or more. The chain is built from TRBV6-2 or TRBV6-3 and TRBJ2-5; D remains unclear. Germline-derived CDR1 and CDR2 are MNHEY and SVGEGT. This CDR3 spans 11 amino acids. Trimming stripped 6 bases from V and 7 bases from J, with 9 bases between. The CDR3 loop reads CASRDPGTQYF. As DNA, the CDR3 is TGTGCCAGCAGGGACCCCGGGACCCAGTACTTC.

The V gene is TRBV2, the J gene TRBJ1-3; no firm D call. V lost 2 bases to trimming and J lost 6 bases, with 5 bases between them. This CDR3 is built from 12 residues. Germline V gives CDR1 SNHLY, CDR2 FYNNEI. Here the CDR3 reads CASSERPNTIYF. DNA of the CDR3: TGTGCCAGCAGTGAAAGACCAAACACCATATATTTT.

The V call is TRBV10-3, the J call TRBJ2-3; 12 bases agree with TRBD2. This CDR3 is 17 amino acids long. V gave up 6 bases and J gave up 2 bases; unmatched junction bases: 9. Germline V gene lookup returns CDR1 ENHRY and CDR2 SYGVKD. CDR3 DNA: TGTGCCATCAGACCGGCTAGCGGGGGGGCTACCACAGATACGCAGTATTTT. Amino acids: CAIRPASGGATTDTQYF.

The chain has TRBV20-1 and TRBJ2-7; a weak D match, TRBD1 (6 bases). The CDR3 has 15 residues. V lost 5 bases, J lost 4 bases, and 21 bases lay in between. CDR1 is DFQATT, CDR2 SNEGSKA, per germline (reference sequence). CDR3 in amino acids: CSARLSTGPGYEQYF. The CDR3 nucleotides read TGCAGTGCTCGGCTATCGACAGGCCCGGGGTACGAGCAGTACTTC.

This clonotype was counted once. The V and J genes are TRBV12-3 or TRBV12-4 and TRBJ1-2, with 11 bases matching TRBD1. Unmatched junction bases numbered 3, after V lost 1 base and J lost 8 bases. There are 14 residues in the CDR3. CDR3 sequence reads: CASSLGTGGAGYTF. CDR3 DNA sequence: TGTGCCAGCAGTTTAGGGACAGGGGGCGCGGGCTACACCTTC.

This clonotype was counted between two and nine times. The chain employs TRBV6-1 and TRBJ1-1, with a tentative D call TRBD1 (5 bases). V was shortened by 5 bases and J by 0 bases, with 28 bases between the two germline ends. Germline CDR1 and CDR2: MNHNS and SASEGT. The CDR3 runs 20 residues. The CDR3 DNA reads TGTGCCAGCAGTCGATTTCCTGGAACAGGTCTCCTATCCCTGAACACTGAAGCTTTCTTT. Its protein product is CASSRFPGTGLLSLNTEAFF.